The clone carrying this T cell receptor (beta chain) was counted between two and nine times. Its antigen is not identified. These data originate in a study of Graves' ophthalmopathy and Graves' hyperthyroidism. Study-level findings and limits: Using 13 signatures, a model distinguished ophthalmopathy from stable hyperthyroidism, reaching just under 90% sensitivity and approximately 84% specificity.

CDR3 length equals 16 residues. V shed 5 bases and J shed 5 bases, with 22 bases lying between them. The authors amplified TCR beta CDR3 regions from RNA transcripts. Amplification began with first-round RT-PCR using HTBI primers, then second-round multiplex PCR was performed. TCRdb analysed the multiplex PCR reads with MiXCR anew, one entry per CDR3 protein. The top ten clones hold roughly 4% of a sample with a few hundred thousand distinct CDR3 sequences, 35% to 45% of them seen once. The genes are TRBV12-3 or TRBV12-4 and TRBJ2-7; D tentatively fits TRBD1 or TRBD2 (6 bases each). The TCR originated in an adult man with Graves' hyperthyroidism. Sequencing was performed on peripheral blood or thyroid tissue (not recorded which). The DNA for the CDR3 is TGTGCCAGCAGTCTACCCCCAGGGGTCGGGAGCCACGAGCAGTACTTC. This translates into CASSLPPGVGSHEQYF.